This is a list of T cell receptor beta chains from one sample in a study of PD-1 blockade in classical Hodgkin lymphoma. The assay was immunoSEQ multiplex PCR, and TCRdb's table has in-frame clones only and misses some. The sample yields 9,500 to 10,000 clones, around 70% seen once. The specimen was CD8+ T cells from blood, collected before the fourth cycle of nivolumab. The source is a human donor with classical Hodgkin lymphoma. The CDR3 runs from the conserved cysteine through the conserved F or W. D genes are given only for firm matches. Clone size is shown for a subset of rows, as once, few, many or a class of expanded clone.

D	V	size	J	CDR3	DNA
-	TRBV5-1	-	TRBJ1-2	CASSLAGSAYGYTF	TGCGCCAGCAGCTTGGCAGGGTCCGCCTATGGCTACACCTTC
TRBD2	TRBV27	-	TRBJ2-3	CASSRLAITDTQYF	TGTGCCAGCAGTCGACTAGCGATCACAGATACGCAGTATTTT
-	TRBV5-1	-	TRBJ1-2	CASSWGNYGYTF	TGCGCCAGCAGCTGGGGAAACTATGGCTACACCTTC
-	TRBV9	-	TRBJ1-3	CASSLQEGSPSGNTIYF	TGTGCCAGCAGCCTCCAGGAGGGCTCACCCTCTGGAAACACCATATATTTT
TRBD1	TRBV7-9	-	TRBJ1-5	CASSSSRGYGNQPQHF	TGTGCCAGCAGCTCTTCCAGGGGGTACGGCAATCAGCCCCAGCATTTT
-	TRBV6-1	-	TRBJ1-3	CASSRSQNTGNTIYF	TGTGCCAGCAGCCGAAGCCAGAATACTGGAAACACCATATATTTT
-	TRBV6-5	-	TRBJ2-7	CASSYGRGGGYEQYF	TGTGCCAGCAGTTACGGCCGCGGGGGCGGGTACGAGCAGTACTTC
TRBD2	TRBV14	-	TRBJ2-1	CASSQDNSGGYYNEQFF	TGTGCCAGCAGCCAAGACAATAGCGGGGGGTATTACAATGAGCAGTTCTTC
-	TRBV29-1	few	TRBJ1-4	CSVEYGTVFF	TGCAGCGTTGAATACGGGACGGTGTTTTTT
TRBD1	TRBV29-1	medium-sized	TRBJ2-3	CSLPGQGTDTQYF	TGCAGCCTACCGGGACAGGGGACAGATACGCAGTATTTT
-	TRBV30	-	TRBJ1-1	CAWCVGQGDTEAFF	TGTGCCTGGTGTGTAGGGCAGGGCGACACTGAAGCTTTCTTT
TRBD2	TRBV6-6	-	TRBJ2-1	CASSYLPGLAGDEQFF	TGTGCCAGCAGTTACTTACCGGGACTAGCGGGGGATGAGCAGTTCTTC
-	TRBV19	once	TRBJ1-1	CASSINSGMNTEAFF	TGTGCTAGTAGTATAAACAGTGGAATGAACACTGAAGCTTTCTTT
TRBD2	TRBV4-1	-	TRBJ2-7	CASSHIWTSGDEQYF	TGCGCCAGCAGCCACATCTGGACTAGCGGGGACGAGCAGTACTTC
-	TRBV19	medium-sized	TRBJ2-7	CASSMGLGSYEQYF	TGTGCCAGTAGTATGGGATTAGGCTCCTACGAGCAGTACTTC
TRBD1	TRBV10-3	-	TRBJ2-1	CAIGLLAGGSNEQFF	TGTGCCATCGGGCTCTTGGCAGGGGGTTCCAATGAGCAGTTCTTC
TRBD1	TRBV6-5	-	TRBJ1-5	CASSTRGEVKPQHF	TGTGCCAGCAGTACCAGGGGGGAAGTCAAGCCCCAGCATTTT
-	TRBV14	-	TRBJ2-3	CASSASYTQYF	TGTGCCAGCAGCGCCTCTTATACGCAGTATTTT
TRBD2	TRBV14	once	TRBJ2-1	CASSQWLAGGNEQFF	TGTGCCAGCAGCCAATGGCTAGCGGGAGGGAATGAGCAGTTCTTC
-	TRBV28	-	TRBJ1-3	CASSFSTGAGNTIYF	TGTGCCAGCAGTTTTAGTACGGGGGCTGGAAACACCATATATTTT
-	TRBV4-3	-	TRBJ1-1	CASSQEAGTEAFF	TGCGCCAGCAGCCAAGAAGCAGGGACTGAAGCTTTCTTT
-	TRBV2	-	TRBJ2-2	CASSERSGNGELFF	TGTGCCAGCAGTGAACGTTCAGGGAATGGGGAGCTGTTTTTT
-	TRBV5-1	-	TRBJ2-2	CASSFGGEVGELFF	TGCGCCAGCAGCTTTGGAGGGGAGGTCGGGGAGCTGTTTTTT
-	TRBV7-9	-	TRBJ1-2	CASRIGWGFYTF	TGTGCCAGCAGAATAGGTTGGGGGTTCTACACCTTC
-	TRBV30	-	TRBJ2-4	CAWSVLGGLAKNIQYF	TGTGCCTGGAGTGTACTCGGGGGTCTAGCCAAAAACATTCAGTACTTC
-	TRBV7-3	-	TRBJ2-1	CASSPTGAGRYNEQFF	TGTGCCAGCAGCCCCACGGGGGCAGGGAGATACAATGAGCAGTTCTTC
-	TRBV19	-	TRBJ1-1	CASSILGNTEAFF	TGTGCCAGTAGTATATTGGGGAACACTGAAGCTTTCTTT
TRBD1	TRBV5-1	-	TRBJ1-1	CASRLFPPGQINTEAFF	TGCGCCAGCAGGCTGTTTCCACCGGGACAGATCAACACTGAAGCTTTCTTT
TRBD1	TRBV25-1	-	TRBJ1-1	CASSGQGRTEAFF	TGTGCCAGCAGTGGACAGGGGCGCACTGAAGCTTTCTTT
-	TRBV19	-	TRBJ1-5	CASSIKGSLNQPQHF	TGTGCCAGTAGTATTAAGGGCAGCTTGAATCAGCCCCAGCATTTT
TRBD1	TRBV28	-	TRBJ1-1	CASSSTATGTNTEAFF	TGTGCCAGCAGTTCAACCGCGACAGGGACCAACACTGAAGCTTTCTTT
TRBD2	TRBV27	-	TRBJ2-1	CASSLKRDYLSEQFF	TGTGCCAGCAGTTTAAAACGGGACTATCTATCGGAGCAGTTCTTC
-	TRBV4-1	-	TRBJ2-1	CASSRGRGTSYNEQFF	TGCGCCAGCAGCCGCGGAAGGGGGACATCGTACAATGAGCAGTTCTTC
-	TRBV7-9	-	TRBJ2-3	CASSFVGDTDTQYF	TGTGCCAGCAGTTTCGTTGGGGACACAGATACGCAGTATTTT
TRBD1	TRBV29-1	-	TRBJ2-5	CSARGRYQETQYF	TGCAGCGCGAGGGGGCGGTACCAAGAGACCCAGTACTTC
-	TRBV27	-	TRBJ1-5	CASRPGVLGQPQHF	TGTGCCAGCAGGCCAGGGGTCCTAGGTCAGCCCCAGCATTTT
TRBD1	TRBV15	-	TRBJ1-6	CATRGQGRNSPLHF	TGTGCCACCAGGGGACAGGGGAGGAATTCACCCCTCCACTTT
TRBD1	TRBV27	-	TRBJ2-7	CASSPETGVTYEQYF	TGTGCCAGCAGTCCAGAGACAGGGGTAACTTACGAGCAGTACTTC
-	TRBV2	once	TRBJ1-6	CASSEWGVRVRNNSPLHF	TGTGCCAGCAGTGAATGGGGGGTGAGAGTGAGGAATAATTCACCCCTCCACTTT
-	TRBV28	-	TRBJ2-1	CASFPESYNEQFF	TGTGCCAGCTTCCCGGAGTCCTACAATGAGCAGTTCTTC
-	TRBV4-2	-	TRBJ2-7	CASSQTDEQYF	TGTGCCAGCAGCCAGACAGACGAGCAGTACTTC
TRBD2	TRBV27	-	TRBJ2-1	CASSWRTSGINEQFF	TGTGCCAGCAGTTGGAGGACTAGCGGGATCAATGAGCAGTTCTTC